This record covers a single TCR beta chain. Trimming removed 3 bases from V and 6 bases from J, with 10 bases in between. The length of the CDR3 is 13 residues. Germline CDR1 and CDR2: KGHDR and SFDVKD. Cohort allocation depended upon clinical history that participants reported. Either two negative PCRs, clearance, or symptom resolution qualified Cohort 3 donors as recovered. Per the study methods: Using reference gene primer amplification, nucleated cell counts were estimated. TCRdb's table, derived via immunoSEQ multiplex PCR, lists solely in-frame clones and lacks some. The DNA gave D and trimming, while V, J and clone size come from that table. The table lists hundreds of thousands of clones, around 84% of them singletons. These data belong to a study of blood T cell repertoires in COVID-19. Turning to the study itself: Acute and convalescent COVID-19 specimens originated in the United States, Italy and Spain.

The source is a man aged 25 to 40 who had recovered from COVID-19. The chain recombines TRBV24-1 with TRBJ1-2; D not certain. Input material: PBMCs or T cells enriched from blood (not recorded which). The CDR3 DNA reads TGTGCCACCAGTGATGCCTTCGAGGATGGCTACACCTTC. It codes for CATSDAFEDGYTF.